This entry is about one T cell receptor (beta chain). Antigen: not known. The time point denotes: persistent/refractory GD, antithyroid drugs over 5 years with positive TRAb. After RNA was extracted from PBMCs, the TCR library was made from it. Construction of the TCR beta libraries employed iRepertoire HTBI primers in conjunction with Arm-PCR of CDR3 regions. TCRdb re-called the multiplex PCR reads with MiXCR, one entry per CDR3 protein. In the table there are more than 300,000 distinct CDR3 sequences, approximately 25% of which are singletons. The CDR3 contains 14 residues. Germline CDR1 and CDR2: MNHNS and SASEGT. With V trimmed by 6 bases and J by 8 bases, 10 bases remained unmatched. This record comes from a study of regulatory T cells in long-lasting Graves disease. On the study more broadly: Persistent cases took antithyroid drugs over 5 years and stayed TSH receptor antibody positive.

General study points: Newly diagnosed disease favored TRBV20-1 and TRBJ2-1 over persistent disease. Accuracy may have suffered from the small sample size. Among the persistent patients, 2,741 public clonotypes were shared, more than the roughly 990 shared among new patients.

The J gene is TRBJ2-1, the V gene TRBV6-1, with 7 positions matching TRBD1. The TCR sequence derives from a woman aged 40-49 years with Graves disease. This specimen was peripheral blood mononuclear cells (PBMCs), taken when the disease was refractory, from a patient treated with antithyroid drugs. The CDR3 nucleotides are TGTGCCAGCAGACACCGGACAGGTAGGGATGAGCAGTTCTTC. Translation gives CASRHRTGRDEQFF.